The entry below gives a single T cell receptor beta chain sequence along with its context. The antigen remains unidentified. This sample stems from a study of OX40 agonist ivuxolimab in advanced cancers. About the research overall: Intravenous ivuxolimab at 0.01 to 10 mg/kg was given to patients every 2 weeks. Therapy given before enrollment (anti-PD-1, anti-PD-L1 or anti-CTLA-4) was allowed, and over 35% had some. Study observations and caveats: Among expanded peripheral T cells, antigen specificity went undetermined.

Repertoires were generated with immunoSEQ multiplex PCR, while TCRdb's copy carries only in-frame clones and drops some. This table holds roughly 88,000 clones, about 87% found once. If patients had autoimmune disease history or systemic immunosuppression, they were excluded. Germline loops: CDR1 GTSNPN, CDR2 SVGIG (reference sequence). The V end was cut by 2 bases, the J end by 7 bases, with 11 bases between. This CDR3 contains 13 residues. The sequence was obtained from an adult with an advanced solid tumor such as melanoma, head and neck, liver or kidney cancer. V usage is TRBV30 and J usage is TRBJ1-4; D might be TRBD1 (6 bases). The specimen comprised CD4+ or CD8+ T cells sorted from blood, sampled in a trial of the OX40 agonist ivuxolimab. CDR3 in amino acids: CAWSRAGVEKLFF. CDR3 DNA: TGTGCCTGGAGTCGAGCAGGGGTTGAAAAACTGTTTTTT.